The 16 T cell receptor beta chains below come from one sample, sequenced in a study of T cells after posttransplantation cyclophosphamide (dated by TCRdb to the mid-2010s). Preparation of the library involved the immunoSEQ multiplex PCR assay. Imported from immuneACCESS, the table was reduced by TCRdb to in-frame sequences with V and J called. These copies leave out some clones; in studies compared against another copy, an unresolved V gene accounts for under half, and the cause of the remainder is not known. The sample counts roughly 35,000 clones, each observed more than once. Of the sample, 1% to 1.5% falls within the top ten clones. The sample taken for sequencing was PBMCs. These receptors were collected from a girl aged 5-17 years in good health, CMV-negative, and a related stem cell transplant donor.

This clone was seen at least ten times. V and J are TRBV7-2 and TRBJ2-7; 8 bases line up with TRBD2. Germline CDR1 SGHTA, CDR2 FQGNSA. V shed 1 base and J 4 bases; nucleotides not matched to a gene: 9. The CDR3 covers 16 residues. Written as DNA, the CDR3 is TGTGCCAGCAGCTTAGGTCCCGGGGGGGGAGGTTACGAGCAGTACTTC. Translated, it gives CASSLGPGGGGYEQYF.

In this sample, this clone turned up many times. V gene TRBV7-2 combines with J gene TRBJ2-1; D gene uncertain. The CDR3 is 12 residues long. V was shortened by 6 bases and J by 10 bases, with 13 bases between the two germline ends. Germline CDR1 and CDR2: SGHTA and FQGNSA. The CDR3 sequence: CASRLPRSEQFF. The CDR3 nucleotides read TGTGCCAGCAGGTTACCTCGGTCGGAGCAGTTCTTC. Filled out from reference TRBV7-2 and TRBJ2-1, the complete variable domain reads GAGVSQSPSNKVTEKGKDVELRCDPISGHTALYWYRQSLGQGLEFLIYFQGNSAPDKSGLPSDRFSAERTGGSVSTLTIQRTQQEDSAVYLCASRLPRSEQFFGPGTRLTVL.

This clone was detected many times. The chain employs TRBV2 and TRBJ2-7, with 11 positions matching TRBD1. This CDR3 contains 15 residues. CDR1 is SNHLY and CDR2 is FYNNEI in the germline V gene. J was trimmed by 6 bases and V by 6 bases; bases with no gene match: 10. The CDR3 DNA sequence: TGTGCCAGCAGGCTGGCTGGACAGGGGGCGCGCGAGCAGTACTTC. This encodes CASRLAGQGAREQYF.

This clone was counted many times. Here the CDR3 reads CASNNPLGNEQFF. Written as DNA, the CDR3 is TGTGCCAGCAACAACCCTCTAGGTAATGAGCAGTTCTTC. The chain uses TRBV6-1 and TRBJ2-1; D not certain. V was pared by 7 bases and J by 7 bases, with 14 bases between. Per germline, CDR1 MNHNS and CDR2 SASEGT. The CDR3 runs to 13 residues.

This clone has more than one count but fewer than ten. J is TRBJ1-4 and V is TRBV11-2, with 10 bases fitting TRBD1. V shed 0 bases, J shed 1 base, and the junction held 8 bases outside the gene matches. The CDR3 spans 19 residues. Germline V lookup: CDR1 SGHAT, CDR2 FQNNGV. The CDR3 loop reads CASSLETGGVGETNEKLFF. DNA for the CDR3: TGTGCCAGCAGCTTAGAGACAGGGGGCGTTGGAGAAACTAATGAAAAACTGTTTTTT. Full variable domain (remainder filled in from reference TRBV11-2 and TRBJ1-4): EAGVAQSPRYKIIEKRQSVAFWCNPISGHATLYWYQQILGQGPKLLIQFQNNGVVDDSQLPKDRFSAERLKGVDSTLKIQPAKLEDSAVYLCASSLETGGVGETNEKLFFGSGTQLSVL.

This clone was observed at least ten times. The chain joins TRBV11-2 to TRBJ1-1, with D perhaps TRBD1 (6 bases). CDR3 length: 13 residues. V dropped 5 bases and J dropped 8 bases, with 15 bases sitting between them. In germline, CDR1 is SGHAT, CDR2 FQNNGV. Here the CDR3 DNA reads TGTGCCAGCAGCCAGCGAACGGGACAAGAAGCTTTCTTT. Translation: CASSQRTGQEAFF. The whole variable domain, remainder taken from reference TRBV11-2 and TRBJ1-1, is EAGVAQSPRYKIIEKRQSVAFWCNPISGHATLYWYQQILGQGPKLLIQFQNNGVVDDSQLPKDRFSAERLKGVDSTLKIQPAKLEDSAVYLCASSQRTGQEAFFGQGTRLTVV.

Many counts were recorded for this clone. The chain is built from TRBV5-1 and TRBJ2-7, with D hard to call. Germline V gives CDR1 SGHRS, CDR2 YFSETQ. This CDR3 has 14 amino acids. The germline V and J ends were trimmed by 1 base and 2 bases, with 10 bases remaining between them. The CDR3 coding sequence is TGCGCCAGCAGCTTGAATACATATCCCTACGAGCAGTACTTC. This sequence encodes CASSLNTYPYEQYF. Drawing the rest from reference TRBV5-1 and TRBJ2-7, the complete variable domain is KAGVTQTPRYLIKTRGQQVTLSCSPISGHRSVSWYQQTPGQGLQFLFEYFSETQRNKGNFPGRFSGRQFSNSRSEMNVSTLELGDSALYLCASSLNTYPYEQYFGPGTRLTVT.

This clone showed up many times. This chain links TRBV4-1 with TRBJ1-1, with D perhaps matching TRBD1 (5 bases). Germline values: CDR1 MGHRA, CDR2 YSYEKL. Trimming pared 5 bases from V and 3 bases from J, leaving 19 bases between. The CDR3 has 16 amino acids. CDR3 DNA sequence: TGCGCCAGCAGCGCTGGCGTAGGGGCGGGGTACACTGAAGCTTTCTTT. It specifies CASSAGVGAGYTEAFF.

There are many counts of this clone. This chain links TRBV5-4 with TRBJ1-2; no clear D gene. The ends were cut back, 1 base at V and 4 bases at J, with 14 bases in the middle. Germline V gene data show CDR1 as SGHNT and CDR2 as YYREEE (reference sequence). The CDR3 is 15 amino acids. The DNA for the CDR3 is TGTGCCAGCAGCTTGTATCGGGAAATGATCTATGGCTACACCTTC. Translation: CASSLYREMIYGYTF.

This clone was detected many times. V and J are TRBV11-3 and TRBJ2-7; 11 bases match TRBD2. Germline values: CDR1 SGHNT, CDR2 YENEEA. This CDR3 has 14 residues. V shed 9 bases and J 3 bases; nucleotides not matched to a gene: 7. The CDR3 nucleotides read TGTGCCAGTAGCAGCGGACTAGCGGGCTACGAGCAGTACTTC. Its protein product is CASSSGLAGYEQYF.

This clone was counted between two and nine times. The rearrangement uses TRBV7-8 and TRBJ1-2, with 10 bases fitting TRBD1. The V segment lost 3 bases and the J segment 8 bases; nucleotides outside the gene matches: 6. The CDR3 contains 14 residues. Germline-derived CDR1 and CDR2 are SGHVS and FQNEAQ. The CDR3 coding sequence is TGTGCCAGCAGCTTCCTCCGGGACAGGGGAGGCTACACCTTC. The encoded protein is CASSFLRDRGGYTF. The full variable domain, rest sourced from reference TRBV7-8 and TRBJ1-2, is GAGVSQSPRYKVAKRGQDVALRCDPISGHVSLFWYQQALGQGPEFLTYFQNEAQLDKSGLPSDRFFAERPEGSVSTLKIQRTQQEDSAVYLCASSFLRDRGGYTFGSGTRLTVV.

This clone was detected many times. The V call is TRBV5-3, the J call TRBJ1-2; D call uncertain. TRBV5-3 is reported as an ORF; its role is uncertain. V lost 5 bases to trimming and J lost 5 bases, with 13 bases between them. CDR3 length: 13 amino acids. The CDR3 sequence is CARRPYFGYGYTF. Here the CDR3 DNA reads TGTGCCAGAAGGCCTTATTTCGGTTATGGCTACACCTTC.

V and J are TRBV21-1 and TRBJ2-5; whether TRBD1, the table's D call, matches the DNA was not checked. TRBV21-1 is listed as a pseudogene. The CDR3 loop spans 15 amino acids. CDR3 in amino acids: CASSKGDRRGETQYF. CDR3 coding DNA: TGTGCCAGCAGCAAAGGGGACAGGAGGGGGGAGACCCAGTACTTC.

This clone was observed at least ten times. V is TRBV7-2 and J is TRBJ2-7; 7 bases align to TRBD1. CDR1 is SGHTA and CDR2 is FQGNSA in the germline V gene. The junction had 19 bases not matched to a gene; V was cut back by 1 base and J by 4 bases. The CDR3 is 19 residues long. CDR3 nucleotide sequence: TGTGCCAGCAGCTTAGGTAGAGGGCATGTACCAGGGGGTTTTTACGAGCAGTACTTC. Residues: CASSLGRGHVPGGFYEQYF.

This clone was detected many times. The gene calls are TRBV19 and TRBJ2-7; weak D call: TRBD2 (6 bases). CDR3 size: 16 residues. Per the germline V gene, CDR1 is LNHDA and CDR2 is SQIVND (reference sequence). V lost 4 bases and J 3 bases, leaving 19 bases between the germline ends. The DNA for the CDR3 is TGTGCCAGTAGTAATTTTGGCGAACGGGGGAACTACGAGCAGTACTTC. Amino acid sequence: CASSNFGERGNYEQYF.

The gene calls are TRBV5-1 and TRBJ2-3; 9 nucleotides match TRBD2. V lost 6 bases and J lost 2; bases outside the gene matches: 10. Germline lookup yields CDR1 SGHRS and CDR2 YFSETQ. This CDR3 has 16 residues. DNA of the CDR3: TGCGCCAGCATACCGGGGACTAGCTATTACACAGATACGCAGTATTTT. It codes for CASIPGTSYYTDTQYF.